This T cell receptor beta chain emerged from a study of blood T cell repertoires in COVID-19. Study context: Sites across the United States, Italy and Spain contributed samples from acute and convalescent COVID-19. In each case, the material was cDNA or gDNA derived from T cells, B-cell-depleted T cells, or PBMCs.

Authors' methods: Researchers report that nucleated cell counts were estimated from reference gene primer amplification. Data came from immunoSEQ multiplex PCR; TCRdb stores just in-frame clones and leaves some out. That table furnishes V, J and clone size, whereas the DNA furnished D and trimming. The sample yields some 140,000 clones, roughly 78% seen once. J lost 5 bases, V lost 4 bases, and 9 bases had no gene match. Germline lookup yields CDR1 SGHNT and CDR2 YYREEE (reference sequence). The CDR3 runs 17 residues. The chain joins TRBV5-4 to TRBJ2-1; 13 nucleotides match TRBD2. The origin of this receptor is a man aged 55 to 70 with acute or convalescent COVID-19. The sequenced material came from peripheral blood. The DNA of the CDR3 is TGTGCCAGCAGCCCACCACCGACTAGCGGGAGGCACAATGAGCAGTTCTTC. Amino acids: CASSPPPTSGRHNEQFF.